The present TCR beta chain was sequenced within a study of blood T cell repertoires in COVID-19 (dated by TCRdb to 2018 to 2021). Some background on the complete study: Samples from collaborators originated in the United States, Italy and Spain and spanned both the acute and convalescent phases of COVID-19. The material from the prospective study consisted of cDNA or gDNA derived from T cells, B-cell-depleted T cells, or PBMCs. Where available, HLA class I and class II types were taken from metadata supplied by the sample provider and were not determined by assay-based typing. Nearly every sample came with metadata listing a de-identified subject ID, COVID-19 status, age in years and sex. Samples came from the ongoing ImmuneRACE study (first 160 participants) plus 1,254 subjects from 6 global collaborators. The dataset comprised deeply sampled blood TCRbeta repertoires from subjects exposed to, actively infected with, or recovered from COVID-19. The repertoires were made available in a free public database intended to serve as a resource for research on the immune response to SARS-CoV-2. What the work shows at the level of the full study, not this receptor alone: The amount of clinical and demographic metadata varied by source and participant and was provided uncurated.

Collaborating institutions collected whole blood in K2EDTA tubes following their own protocols. For TCRbeta analysis, collaborator samples were shipped as frozen whole blood, as isolated PBMCs, or as DNA extracted from either sample type. Note on this clone: Its antigen has not been determined. No clone much larger than this one lies a single base away; base qualities are absent.

The germline V gene specifies SNHLY as CDR1 and FYNNEI as CDR2. The CDR3 holds 14 amino acids from the cysteine to the phenylalanine. This entry keeps only the CDR3 DNA: 42 bases, framed from base 1. V drops 7 bases and J drops 6 bases, leaving 16 bases in between. TCRbeta CDR3 regions were amplified from genomic DNA by means of the immunoSEQ Assay, a bias-controlled multiplex PCR. In the paper's pipeline: The number of nucleated cells in each sample was estimated from the amplification of reference gene primers within the assay. Sequence reads were collapsed and filtered to measure the absolute abundance of every unique TCRbeta CDR3 rearrangement. For each sample, productive Simpson clonality was calculated by taking the square root of Simpson's diversity index across productive rearrangements. The table was pulled from immuneACCESS by TCRdb, which kept in-frame rearrangements only. Such tables lose some clones; where checked, under half of the loss comes from unresolved V genes, and the rest has no known cause. V and J calls and clone size are copied from that table; D and trimming were computed from the DNA. This sample is represented by approximately 230,000 clones; 70% to 85% of them were singletons. Jointly, the top ten make up approximately 4.9% of the sample.

Sequenced sample: peripheral blood. The chain employs TRBV2 and TRBJ1-5, with the D segment identity uncertain. This sequence originates from an elderly woman with active or convalescent COVID-19. In nucleotide form, the sequence is TGTGCCAGCAAAACAACAAGGGAGGGTCAGCCCCAGCATTTT. Its protein product is CASKTTREGQPQHF.